This record concerns one TCR beta chain sequence. The method was immunoSEQ multiplex PCR; TCRdb's version includes in-frame clones alone and lacks a portion of them. The table lists 35,000 to 50,000 clones, roughly four fifths of them singletons. Germline V gene lookup returns CDR1 KGHSH and CDR2 LQKENI. The germline V and J ends were trimmed by 4 bases and 3 bases, with 15 bases remaining between them. The CDR3 extends over 15 amino acids. This record comes from a study of lymphopenia after photon versus proton radiotherapy. This rearrangement joins TRBV18 to TRBJ1-1; tentatively, D is TRBD1 (6 bases). The sequence came from a woman in her 70s with pancreatic cancer. The material was peripheral blood, obtained from a patient treated with proton-based radiotherapy. CDR3 nucleotide sequence: TGTGCCAGCTCACGCCAGGGGCGGTCGGACACTGAAGCTTTCTTT. Protein: CASSRQGRSDTEAFF.